A single T cell receptor beta chain is shown here with its context. Its antigen is currently unknown. The germline gives CDR1 SGHRS, CDR2 YFSETQ. The CDR3 consists of 17 residues. V shed 4 bases and J 1 base; nucleotides not matched to a gene: 12. This record belongs to a study of T cell responses to AZD1222 COVID-19 vaccine. Study-wide background: Investigators merged groups given second doses at roughly 4 or roughly 12 weeks.

Method: immunoSEQ multiplex PCR; TCRdb's copy keeps in-frame clones and lacks some. This sample has some 140,000 clones, with 92% found just once. Broader study findings: It should be noted that donors were predominantly white British and more often female, and clonal diversity was possibly underestimated. Compared with day 0, the breadth and depth of the Spike-specific TCR repertoire rose significantly after two doses of AZD1222. Unmutated regions of variants are reportedly targeted by nearly half of spike-specific TCRs.

This rearrangement joins TRBV5-1 to TRBJ1-1; 8 bases align to TRBD1. The source material was peripheral blood, sampled on day 0 of AZD1222 vaccination. This clonotype was obtained from an adult in good health. The CDR3 is CASSKTGQGQGNTEAFF. The CDR3 DNA is TGCGCCAGCAGCAAAACCGGACAGGGTCAAGGGAACACTGAAGCTTTCTTT.